These T cell receptor beta chains were read from a single sample in a study of cytomegalovirus exposure and HLA in healthy donors. Clones were sequenced by immunoSEQ multiplex PCR, and TCRdb holds only the in-frame ones, with some missing. The repertoire has around 180,000 clones, roughly 80% of them found once; the top ten carry 0.2% to 0.3%. The sequenced sample was PBMCs. The receptor set was obtained from a boy aged 5-17 years in good health and CMV-seronegative. Both conserved end residues are part of each CDR3. The order of the fields is CDR3 protein, CDR3 DNA, D gene, V gene, J gene, clone size. The D gene is left open where the match is weak. Not all rows give a size; the values are once, few, many and, for expanded clones, a class.

CDR3 protein: CAWGQGRDTEAFF
CDR3 DNA: TGTGCCTGGGGACAGGGGAGGGACACTGAAGCTTTCTTT
D gene: TRBD1
V gene: TRBV30
J gene: TRBJ1-1
clone size: NA

CDR3 protein: CASSVGPSNTEAFF
CDR3 DNA: TGTGCCAGCAGCGTTGGGCCATCGAACACTGAAGCTTTCTTT
D gene: NA
V gene: TRBV9
J gene: TRBJ1-1
clone size: NA

CDR3 protein: CASSVGLAGDGEQFF
CDR3 DNA: TGTGCCAGCAGCGTAGGGCTAGCGGGAGATGGTGAGCAGTTCTTC
D gene: TRBD2
V gene: TRBV9
J gene: TRBJ2-1
clone size: once

CDR3 protein: CASSSGIRAGVDTQYF
CDR3 DNA: TGTGCCAGCAGCTCGGGGATCAGAGCGGGAGTAGATACGCAGTATTTT
D gene: TRBD2
V gene: TRBV7-3
J gene: TRBJ2-3
clone size: NA

CDR3 protein: CASSQVGPLETQYF
CDR3 DNA: TGCGCCAGCAGCCAAGTTGGGCCCCTGGAGACCCAGTACTTC
D gene: NA
V gene: TRBV4-1
J gene: TRBJ2-5
clone size: NA

CDR3 protein: CASKRGGNTEAFF
CDR3 DNA: TGTGCCAGCAAGCGAGGGGGAAACACTGAAGCTTTCTTT
D gene: NA
V gene: TRBV25-1
J gene: TRBJ1-1
clone size: NA

CDR3 protein: CASSLVYSGSDNEQFF
CDR3 DNA: TGTGCCAGCAGCTTAGTCTATAGCGGGAGCGACAATGAGCAGTTCTTC
D gene: TRBD2
V gene: TRBV11-2
J gene: TRBJ2-1
clone size: NA

CDR3 protein: CASSLDQGTNTEAFF
CDR3 DNA: TGTGCCAGCAGCTTAGATCAGGGAACGAACACTGAAGCTTTCTTT
D gene: NA
V gene: TRBV7-9
J gene: TRBJ1-1
clone size: NA

CDR3 protein: CASTELAGGYNEQFF
CDR3 DNA: TGTGCCAGCACCGAACTAGCGGGAGGATACAATGAGCAGTTCTTC
D gene: TRBD2
V gene: TRBV7-8
J gene: TRBJ2-1
clone size: NA

CDR3 protein: CASSGVAGGRGRQETQYF
CDR3 DNA: TGCGCCAGCAGCGGAGTAGCGGGGGGCCGGGGGAGACAAGAGACCCAGTACTTC
D gene: TRBD2
V gene: TRBV5-1
J gene: TRBJ2-5
clone size: NA

CDR3 protein: CASSLAEVDTQYF
CDR3 DNA: TGCGCCAGCAGCTTGGCAGAGGTCGATACGCAGTATTTT
D gene: NA
V gene: TRBV5-1
J gene: TRBJ2-3
clone size: few

CDR3 protein: CASSTGLAGTDEQYF
CDR3 DNA: TGCGCCAGCAGCACTGGACTAGCTGGGACGGACGAGCAGTACTTC
D gene: TRBD2
V gene: TRBV5-1
J gene: TRBJ2-7
clone size: NA

CDR3 protein: CASSGQGFPYEQYF
CDR3 DNA: TGTGCCAGCAGCGGGCAGGGGTTCCCCTACGAGCAGTACTTC
D gene: NA
V gene: TRBV9
J gene: TRBJ2-7
clone size: NA

CDR3 protein: CASSSQGWSTEAFF
CDR3 DNA: TGTGCCAGCAGCTCACAGGGGTGGAGCACTGAAGCTTTCTTT
D gene: TRBD1
V gene: TRBV7-2
J gene: TRBJ1-1
clone size: once

CDR3 protein: CASSQGRQGLQPQHF
CDR3 DNA: TGCGCCAGCAGCCAAGGGCGCCAGGGATTACAGCCCCAGCATTTT
D gene: NA
V gene: TRBV4-1
J gene: TRBJ1-5
clone size: few

CDR3 protein: CAWSVRASGGETQYF
CDR3 DNA: TGTGCCTGGAGTGTACGAGCTAGCGGGGGAGAGACCCAGTACTTC
D gene: TRBD2
V gene: TRBV30
J gene: TRBJ2-5
clone size: NA

CDR3 protein: CASSQDIGTVSTQYF
CDR3 DNA: TGCGCCAGCAGCCAAGATATAGGGACAGTTAGCACCCAGTACTTC
D gene: TRBD1
V gene: TRBV4-3
J gene: TRBJ2-5
clone size: NA

CDR3 protein: CASKTFASEQYF
CDR3 DNA: TGTGCCAGCAAAACTTTCGCATCGGAGCAGTACTTC
D gene: NA
V gene: TRBV6-6
J gene: TRBJ2-7
clone size: NA

CDR3 protein: CASSQQGNTEAFF
CDR3 DNA: TGTGCCAGCTCACAACAGGGTAACACTGAAGCTTTCTTT
D gene: NA
V gene: TRBV18
J gene: TRBJ1-1
clone size: NA

CDR3 protein: CASSVGLVSYEQYF
CDR3 DNA: TGTGCCAGCAGCGTAGGTTTAGTCTCCTACGAGCAGTACTTC
D gene: NA
V gene: TRBV9
J gene: TRBJ2-7
clone size: NA

CDR3 protein: CASRSLRERNTEAFF
CDR3 DNA: TGTGCCAGCAGATCCCTCAGGGAAAGGAACACTGAAGCTTTCTTT
D gene: NA
V gene: TRBV5-4
J gene: TRBJ1-1
clone size: NA

CDR3 protein: CASSLPGQNEKLFF
CDR3 DNA: TGCGCCAGCAGCTTGCCAGGACAGAATGAAAAACTGTTTTTT
D gene: NA
V gene: TRBV5-1
J gene: TRBJ1-4
clone size: few

CDR3 protein: CASSEVQGSYGYTF
CDR3 DNA: TGCGCCAGCAGCGAAGTACAGGGGTCCTATGGCTACACCTTC
D gene: TRBD1
V gene: TRBV5-1
J gene: TRBJ1-2
clone size: NA

CDR3 protein: CASSRGAATDTQYF
CDR3 DNA: TGTGCCAGCAGTAGAGGAGCGGCCACAGATACGCAGTATTTT
D gene: NA
V gene: TRBV6-4
J gene: TRBJ2-3
clone size: few

CDR3 protein: CASSQDSRGGGYGYTF
CDR3 DNA: TGCGCCAGCAGCCAAGACTCGAGGGGAGGTGGCTATGGCTACACCTTC
D gene: NA
V gene: TRBV4-1
J gene: TRBJ1-2
clone size: NA

CDR3 protein: CASTPSGGYYNEQFF
CDR3 DNA: TGTGCCAGCACCCCGAGCGGGGGCTATTACAATGAGCAGTTCTTC
D gene: TRBD2
V gene: TRBV7-9
J gene: TRBJ2-1
clone size: NA

CDR3 protein: CASSESLTSVKSHF
CDR3 DNA: TGTGCCAGCAGTGAGAGCCTTACGAGCGTCAAGTCTCATTTC
D gene: NA
V gene: TRBV6-1
J gene: TRBJ2-7
clone size: NA

CDR3 protein: CSVIPGDSPTEAFF
CDR3 DNA: TGCAGCGTTATCCCTGGCGACAGTCCCACTGAAGCTTTCTTT
D gene: NA
V gene: TRBV29-1
J gene: TRBJ1-1
clone size: NA

CDR3 protein: CASRGQGLKSQETQYF
CDR3 DNA: TGTGCCAGCCGAGGACAGGGGCTTAAATCCCAAGAGACCCAGTACTTC
D gene: TRBD1
V gene: TRBV18
J gene: TRBJ2-5
clone size: NA

CDR3 protein: CASSQPAQGPYGYTF
CDR3 DNA: TGCGCCAGCAGCCAACCTGCACAGGGGCCCTATGGCTACACCTTC
D gene: TRBD1
V gene: TRBV4-1
J gene: TRBJ1-2
clone size: NA

CDR3 protein: CASSWEGQGSYEQYF
CDR3 DNA: TGTGCCAGCAGCTGGGAGGGACAGGGGTCCTACGAGCAGTACTTC
D gene: TRBD1
V gene: TRBV5-6
J gene: TRBJ2-7
clone size: few

CDR3 protein: CASGLVLTAGGFTGELFF
CDR3 DNA: TGTGCTAGTGGTTTGGTACTGACCGCGGGAGGGTTCACCGGGGAGCTGTTTTTT
D gene: TRBD2
V gene: TRBV12-5
J gene: TRBJ2-2
clone size: NA

CDR3 protein: CASRQGREQYF
CDR3 DNA: TGTGCCAGCAGACAGGGTCGCGAGCAGTACTTC
D gene: NA
V gene: TRBV2
J gene: TRBJ2-7
clone size: NA

CDR3 protein: CASSFPLTNYGYTF
CDR3 DNA: TGTGCCAGCAGTTTTCCACTGACAAACTATGGCTACACCTTC
D gene: NA
V gene: TRBV28
J gene: TRBJ1-2
clone size: NA

CDR3 protein: CASSPYGPGGNQPQHF
CDR3 DNA: TGTGCCAGTAGTCCCTACGGGCCGGGAGGCAATCAGCCCCAGCATTTT
D gene: NA
V gene: TRBV19
J gene: TRBJ1-5
clone size: few

CDR3 protein: CASRTGTGRAGYTF
CDR3 DNA: TGTGCCAGCAGGACCGGGACAGGGAGGGCTGGCTACACCTTC
D gene: TRBD1
V gene: TRBV6-5
J gene: TRBJ1-2
clone size: once

CDR3 protein: CASILVLEQYF
CDR3 DNA: TGTGCCAGCATCCTAGTCCTCGAGCAGTACTTC
D gene: NA
V gene: TRBV2
J gene: TRBJ2-7
clone size: NA

CDR3 protein: CAAGTPDTQYF
CDR3 DNA: TGTGCCGCTGGGACTCCAGATACGCAGTATTTT
D gene: NA
V gene: TRBV10-3
J gene: TRBJ2-3
clone size: NA

CDR3 protein: CAWSARGYEQYF
CDR3 DNA: TGTGCCTGGAGTGCCAGGGGCTACGAGCAGTACTTC
D gene: NA
V gene: TRBV30
J gene: TRBJ2-7
clone size: NA

CDR3 protein: CASSPQSRQAYGYTF
CDR3 DNA: TGTGCCAGCAGCCCACAGAGCAGACAGGCCTATGGCTACACCTTC
D gene: NA
V gene: TRBV9
J gene: TRBJ1-2
clone size: NA

CDR3 protein: CASSYRGTIYEQYF
CDR3 DNA: TGTGCCAGCAGCTACAGGGGAACCATCTACGAGCAGTACTTC
D gene: TRBD1
V gene: TRBV27
J gene: TRBJ2-7
clone size: NA

CDR3 protein: CASSSYRDRGGEQYF
CDR3 DNA: TGTGCCAGCAGCTCGTACCGGGACAGGGGAGGCGAGCAGTACTTC
D gene: TRBD1
V gene: TRBV11-2
J gene: TRBJ2-7
clone size: NA

CDR3 protein: CASSKAPGLVFNEQFF
CDR3 DNA: TGTGCCAGCAGCAAAGCACCGGGACTAGTGTTCAATGAGCAGTTCTTC
D gene: TRBD2
V gene: TRBV27
J gene: TRBJ2-1
clone size: NA

CDR3 protein: CASSQEWSRLSFGSPGKYEQYF
CDR3 DNA: TGTGCCAGCAGCCAAGAATGGAGCAGGTTATCGTTCGGGAGCCCGGGGAAATACGAGCAGTACTTC
D gene: NA
V gene: TRBV14
J gene: TRBJ2-7
clone size: NA

CDR3 protein: CASSLGGGHIYEQYF
CDR3 DNA: TGTGCCAGCAGCTTAGGGGGGGGTCACATCTACGAGCAGTACTTC
D gene: TRBD2
V gene: TRBV7-2
J gene: TRBJ2-7
clone size: NA

CDR3 protein: CASSPRQGDGYTF
CDR3 DNA: TGCGCCAGCAGCCCCCGACAGGGGGATGGCTACACCTTC
D gene: TRBD1
V gene: TRBV4-1
J gene: TRBJ1-2
clone size: NA